This passage covers 4 T cell receptor beta chains from one sample sequenced in a study of graft-versus-host responses after intestinal transplantation. The protocol was immunoSEQ multiplex PCR, while the TCRdb copy is restricted to in-frame clones and leaves out a portion. The sample contains roughly 110,000 clones, 87% of which appear only once. These receptors' targets are unknown. The sample consisted of unstimulated CD4+ T cells sorted from spleen or lymph node cells, taken before transplant. All receptors come from a human donor who was the organ donor for an intestinal transplant.

The chain carries TRBV5-1 and TRBJ2-5; 8 bases line up with TRBD2. Trimming removed 3 bases from V and 4 bases from J; junction bases left unmatched: 8. The CDR3 contains 15 residues. Germline V lookup: CDR1 SGHRS, CDR2 YFSETQ. CDR3 bases: TGCGCCAGCAGCTCAATAGCGGGGTGGGGAGAGACCCAGTACTTC. Amino acid sequence: CASSSIAGWGETQYF.

The V and J genes are TRBV7-9 and TRBJ2-3; D gene unclear. The CDR3 runs to 15 residues. Trimming shortened V by 3 bases and J by 3 bases, and 13 bases separated the two germline ends. CDR1 and CDR2 from the germline V gene are SEHNR and FQNEAQ (reference sequence). DNA for the CDR3: TGTGCCAGCAGCTTCGGACCAACGGGTACAGATACGCAGTATTTT. It codes for CASSFGPTGTDTQYF.

The rearrangement links TRBV7-9 to TRBJ2-1, with 7 nucleotides matching TRBD2. V was clipped by 5 bases and J by 10 bases; unmatched bases: 20. Per the germline V gene, CDR1 is SEHNR and CDR2 is FQNEAQ (reference sequence). This CDR3 is built from 17 residues. This chain's CDR3 is CASSRYVGLAGLPEQFF. CDR3 nucleotides: TGTGCCAGCAGCCGGTACGTGGGGTTAGCGGGCTTACCGGAGCAGTTCTTC. Based on the CDR3 plus reference TRBV7-9 and TRBJ2-1, the full variable domain is DTGVSQNPRHKITKRGQNVTFRCDPISEHNRLYWYRQTLGQGPEFLTYFQNEAQLEKSRLLSDRFSAERPKGSFSTLEIQRTEQGDSAMYLCASSRYVGLAGLPEQFFGPGTRLTVL.

The chain recombines TRBV12-2 with TRBJ2-7; TRBD1 reflects the table's D call only, with no check against the DNA. TRBV12-2 is a listed pseudogene. CDR3 length: 17 amino acids. CDR3 protein: CASRLVGGQGHHYKQYF. CDR3 coding DNA: TGTGCAAGTCGCTTAGTTGGGGGACAGGGGCACCACTACAAGCAGTACTTC.